The clone carrying this T cell receptor (beta chain) is termed medium-sized. The sample originates from a study of immune characterization of retroperitoneal liposarcoma. The CDR3 has 16 residues. Germline V gene sequence: CDR1 MNHNS, CDR2 SASEGT. With V trimmed by 5 bases and J by 10 bases, 16 bases remained unmatched. Each CDR3 protein gets one entry after TCRdb re-called the PCR reads with MiXCR. The data hold approximately 10,000 distinct CDR3 sequences, with approximately 25% observed a single time. The chain recombines TRBV6-1 with TRBJ2-1, with TRBD1 matching over 8 bases. The origin of this receptor is a female donor with retroperitoneal liposarcoma. Sequencing was performed on tumor tissue. The CDR3 DNA sequence: TGTGCCAGCAGTCCCCGGACAGGGTTTAGCTCCTACGAGCAGTTCTTC. This sequence encodes CASSPRTGFSSYEQFF.